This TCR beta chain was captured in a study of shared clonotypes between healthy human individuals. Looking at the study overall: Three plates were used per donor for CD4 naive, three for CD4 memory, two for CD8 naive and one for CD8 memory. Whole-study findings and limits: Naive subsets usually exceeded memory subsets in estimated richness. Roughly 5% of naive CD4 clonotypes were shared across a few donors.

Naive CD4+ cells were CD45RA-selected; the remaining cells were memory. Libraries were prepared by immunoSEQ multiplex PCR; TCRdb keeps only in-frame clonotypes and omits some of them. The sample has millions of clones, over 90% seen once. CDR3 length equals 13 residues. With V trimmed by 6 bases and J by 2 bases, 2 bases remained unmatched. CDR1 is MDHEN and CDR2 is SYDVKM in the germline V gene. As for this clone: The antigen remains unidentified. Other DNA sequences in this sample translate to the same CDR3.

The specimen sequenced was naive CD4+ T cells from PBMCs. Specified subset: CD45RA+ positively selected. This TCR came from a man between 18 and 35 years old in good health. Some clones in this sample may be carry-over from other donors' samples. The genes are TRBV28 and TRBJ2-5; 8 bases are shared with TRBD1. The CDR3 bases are TGTGCCAGCAGACGGACAGGGCAAGAGACCCAGTACTTC. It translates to CASRRTGQETQYF.